This T cell receptor beta chain appears in the sequencing data of a study of T-cell reconstitution after alpha-beta-depleted transplantation in children. Unique molecular identifiers featured in how the TCRbeta library was prepared. TCRdb re-derived calls from the PCR reads in MiXCR, one entry per CDR3 protein. The repertoire holds 500,000 or so distinct CDR3 sequences, with approximately 29% as singletons. This clonotype was observed a handful of times. The receptor was derived from a human donor who donated a stem cell graft to a child with aplastic anemia. Sequenced material: PBMCs from the stem cell graft donor, taken from the stem cell graft.

CDR3 coding DNA: TGTGCCAGCAGCTTAGTGGCTGGGACACCGACGGGGGAGCAGTACTTC. As protein: CASSLVAGTPTGEQYF. The chain uses TRBV7-2 and TRBJ2-7; TRBD1 is a possible D gene (6 bases). Germline values: CDR1 SGHTA, CDR2 FQGNSA. V lost 1 base, J lost 7 bases, and 20 bases lay in between. The CDR3 is 16 residues long.